Following are 24 T cell receptor beta chains from one sample sequenced in a study of cytomegalovirus exposure and HLA in healthy donors. PCR was performed using 60 Vbeta and 13 Jbeta primers. The method was immunoSEQ multiplex PCR; TCRdb's version includes in-frame clones alone and lacks a portion of them. The table records more than 110,000 clones, around 73% of them present only once. The specimen sequenced was PBMCs. These receptors originate from a woman in her forties in good health and CMV-seronegative.

This chain joins TRBV7-8 and TRBJ1-3; D is uncertain. From germline, CDR1 is SGHVS and CDR2 FQNEAQ. V lost 1 base and J 0 bases, leaving 13 bases between the germline ends. This CDR3 region has 17 residues. The CDR3 reads CASSLGRVLPSGNTIYF. The CDR3 DNA sequence: TGTGCCAGCAGCTTAGGGAGGGTTCTCCCCTCTGGAAACACCATATATTTT.

The chain employs TRBV9 and TRBJ2-1; D might be TRBD2 (5 bases). The CDR3 consists of 16 residues. Germline lookup yields CDR1 SGDLS and CDR2 YYNGEE. V lost 0 bases and J 8 bases, leaving 18 bases between the germline ends. DNA of the CDR3: TGTGCCAGCAGCGTAGAAGGAGTTCGAGGGCTCGATGAGCAGTTCTTC. Translating gives CASSVEGVRGLDEQFF.

This chain joins TRBV2 and TRBJ2-2; weak D call: TRBD1 (5 bases). V was clipped by 3 bases and J by 6 bases, with 14 bases between them. From germline, CDR1 is SNHLY and CDR2 FYNNEI. The length of the CDR3 is 15 residues. CDR3 in amino acids: CASSDRVEWAGELFF. The DNA of the CDR3 is TGTGCCAGCAGTGACAGGGTCGAGTGGGCCGGGGAGCTGTTTTTT.

CDR3: CASSFGVDRARETQYF. The CDR3 DNA follows: TGTGCCAGCAGTTTTGGGGTGGACAGGGCCAGGGAGACCCAGTACTTC. This rearrangement joins TRBV28 to TRBJ2-5; 8 nucleotides match TRBD1. Looked up from germline, CDR1 is MDHEN and CDR2 is SYDVKM. V trimming: 3 bases; J trimming: 5 bases; junction bases outside the gene matches: 11. The CDR3 totals 16 residues.

This chain joins TRBV19 and TRBJ1-5; TRBD1 might be the D (6 bases). The CDR3 is 15 residues long. Per germline, CDR1 LNHDA and CDR2 SQIVND (reference sequence). Trimming took 4 bases from V and 2 from J, leaving 12 bases between them. The CDR3 DNA reads TGTGCCAGTAGTAGCGCGGGGGCCGGCAATCAGCCCCAGCATTTT. Its translation is CASSSAGAGNQPQHF.

Points on this clone: An end of the junction differs from the germline gene, which may be a read error. The chain uses TRBV7-7 and TRBJ2-5; 8 bases align to TRBD1. This CDR3 has 13 residues. The germline V gene encodes CDR1 SSHAT and CDR2 FNYEAQ (reference sequence). The CDR3 loop is CASSGQGAETQYF. The CDR3 DNA reads as TGTGCTAGCAGTGGGCAGGGGGCGGAGACCCAGTACTTC.

This chain joins TRBV18 and TRBJ1-1, with D perhaps TRBD1 (5 bases). V was clipped by 5 bases and J by 3 bases, with 13 bases between them. CDR1 is KGHSH, CDR2 LQKENI, per germline. CDR3 length: 14 amino acids. Here the CDR3 DNA reads TGTGCCAGCTCAGAGGGGCGCGGGGACACTGAAGCTTTCTTT. This sequence encodes CASSEGRGDTEAFF. Variable domain in full (rest from reference TRBV18 and TRBJ1-1): NAGVMQNPRHLVRRRGQEARLRCSPMKGHSHVYWYRQLPEEGLKFMVYLQKENIIDESGMPKERFSAEFPKEGPSILRIQQVVRGDSAAYFCASSEGRGDTEAFFGQGTRLTVV.

The V and J genes are TRBV6-5 and TRBJ1-4; TRBD1 matches 10 bases. CDR3 size: 15 residues. The germline V gene has CDR1 MNHEY and CDR2 SVGAGI. After removal of 6 bases from V and 8 bases from J, the junction contained 9 bases not matched to a gene. In nucleotides, the CDR3 is TGTGCCAGCAGCTCTGGACAGGGGGAAAGAGAAAAACTGTTTTTT. This translates into CASSSGQGEREKLFF.

Only a few counts were recorded for this clone. The chain joins TRBV5-4 to TRBJ2-3; 11 bases map to TRBD2. The CDR3 is 16 amino acids. Germline V gene sequence: CDR1 SGHNT, CDR2 YYREEE (reference sequence). V lost 4 bases and J lost 2; bases outside the gene matches: 6. The CDR3 protein is CASSPGTSGYTDTQYF. CDR3 nucleotides: TGTGCCAGCAGCCCCGGGACTAGCGGTTACACAGATACGCAGTATTTT.

This chain joins TRBV7-3 and TRBJ2-1; D is possibly TRBD2 (6 bases). Trimming pared 5 bases from V and 8 bases from J, leaving 13 bases between. The CDR3 totals 13 residues. Germline loops: CDR1 SGHTA, CDR2 FQGTGA. The DNA of the CDR3 is TGTGCCAGCAGCCCCGGACCGGGGGATGAGCAGTTCTTC. Its protein product is CASSPGPGDEQFF.

DNA of the CDR3: TGTGCCATCAGTGTAGACGGAGATAATGAAAAACTGTTTTTT. Its translation is CAISVDGDNEKLFF. The chain recombines TRBV10-3 with TRBJ1-4; D gene uncertain. The CDR3 has 14 residues. Trimming took 4 bases from V and 4 from J, leaving 10 bases between them. The germline V gene encodes CDR1 ENHRY and CDR2 SYGVKD.

CDR3 loop: CASSGTGGSYEQYF. CDR3 bases: TGTGCCAGCAGCGGGACAGGGGGCTCCTACGAGCAGTACTTC. V usage is TRBV2 and J usage is TRBJ2-7; TRBD1 matches at 11 bases. The ends lost 6 bases at V and 0 bases at J; junction bases unmatched: 1. The length of the CDR3 is 14 residues. Germline assignment: CDR1 SNHLY and CDR2 FYNNEI.

V is TRBV12-2 and J is TRBJ2-3; the listed D gene, TRBD2, was not tested against the DNA. TRBV12-2 is an annotated pseudogene. This CDR3 is 15 amino acids long. The CDR3 sequence is CIAWGGAIVTDTQYF. The CDR3 nucleotides read TGTATTGCATGGGGGGGGGCGATTGTCACAGATACGCAGTATTTT.

The chain is built from TRBV19 and TRBJ1-2, with 7 bases aligning to TRBD1. Germline loops: CDR1 LNHDA, CDR2 SQIVND (reference sequence). The CDR3 covers 16 residues. V trimming: 8 bases; J trimming: 5 bases; junction bases outside the gene matches: 17. The CDR3 is CASYSMMSGGVYGYTF. CDR3 nucleotides: TGTGCCAGTTACTCCATGATGTCAGGGGGTGTATATGGCTACACCTTC.

The chain links TRBV7-9 to TRBJ1-2; D not certain. This CDR3 region has 12 residues. Germline loops: CDR1 SEHNR, CDR2 FQNEAQ (reference sequence). V was shortened by 5 bases and J by 6 bases, with 10 bases between the two germline ends. The DNA for the CDR3 is TGTGCCAGCAGCCCCAGGTCGGATGGCTACACCTTC. This sequence encodes CASSPRSDGYTF.

This clone is a singleton in its sample. The V and J genes are TRBV5-1 and TRBJ2-5, with D perhaps TRBD1 (5 bases). Trimming took off 0 bases at V and 2 bases at J, with 17 bases between the two ends. CDR3 length: 17 amino acids. Per germline, CDR1 SGHRS and CDR2 YFSETQ. This chain's CDR3 is CASSLGQILEKQETQYF. The CDR3 coding sequence is TGCGCCAGCAGCTTGGGACAGATCCTAGAAAAACAAGAGACCCAGTACTTC.

The rearrangement uses TRBV5-1 and TRBJ1-1, with 9 bases lining up with TRBD1. V lost 2 bases and J lost 5; bases outside the gene matches: 4. The germline V gene encodes CDR1 SGHRS and CDR2 YFSETQ. The CDR3 totals 14 residues. CDR3 sequence: CASSFTGGRTEAFF. CDR3 DNA sequence: TGCGCCAGCAGCTTTACAGGGGGCAGGACTGAAGCTTTCTTT.

This clone was counted only a few times. The J gene is TRBJ2-7, the V gene TRBV5-6, with 8 bases lining up with TRBD1. The CDR3 is 16 amino acids. Germline-derived CDR1 and CDR2 are SGHDT and YYEEEE. V shed 1 base, J shed 5 bases, and the junction held 11 bases outside the gene matches. CDR3 region: CASSLLRQGMGDEQYV. As DNA, the CDR3 is TGTGCCAGCAGCTTGTTGCGACAGGGGATGGGAGACGAGCAGTACGTC.

This chain links TRBV14 with TRBJ1-1, with D hard to call. V was clipped by 3 bases and J by 2 bases, with 16 bases between them. The CDR3 is made up of 16 amino acids. Germline V gene lookup returns CDR1 SGHDN and CDR2 FVKESK. CDR3 sequence reads: CASSHSLGSGNTEAFF. The CDR3 DNA sequence: TGTGCCAGCAGCCATAGCTTGGGGAGTGGAAACACTGAAGCTTTCTTT.

V gene TRBV4-3 combines with J gene TRBJ2-6, with a weak D call TRBD1 (5 bases). Trimming shortened V by 1 base and J by 1 base, and 17 bases separated the two germline ends. Germline V lookup: CDR1 LGHNA, CDR2 YSLEER. This CDR3 comprises 19 residues. CDR3 region: CASSQGVLWGSSGANVLTF. The CDR3 nucleotides read TGCGCCAGCAGCCAAGGGGTTCTCTGGGGCTCTTCTGGGGCCAACGTCCTGACTTTC.

This chain links TRBV19 with TRBJ1-2, with 8 bases aligning to TRBD1. J lost 4 bases, V lost 6 bases, and 4 bases had no gene match. Germline assignment: CDR1 LNHDA and CDR2 SQIVND (reference sequence). The CDR3 has 13 amino acids. The CDR3: CASSGTGVYGYTF. CDR3 DNA sequence: TGTGCCAGTAGCGGGACAGGAGTCTATGGCTACACCTTC.

The V call is TRBV28, the J call TRBJ1-1; D ambiguous. Germline lookup yields CDR1 MDHEN and CDR2 SYDVKM. V was cut by 6 bases and J by 0 bases, with 11 bases left in between. This CDR3 is built from 14 residues. CDR3: CASRAGSLNTEAFF. The CDR3, as DNA: TGTGCCAGCAGGGCCGGGAGCCTGAACACTGAAGCTTTCTTT. The full variable domain, rest sourced from reference TRBV28 and TRBJ1-1, is DVKVTQSSRYLVKRTGEKVFLECVQDMDHENMFWYRQDPGLGLRLIYFSYDVKMKEKGDIPEGYSVSREKKERFSLILESASTNQTSMYLCASRAGSLNTEAFFGQGTRLTVV.

This chain joins TRBV28 and TRBJ1-2; tentatively, D is TRBD1 (5 bases). V gave up 5 bases and J gave up 8 bases, with 18 bases separating them. Germline V CDR1 and CDR2: MDHEN, SYDVKM. This CDR3 spans 14 amino acids. CDR3 sequence (DNA): TGTGCCAGCAGTCTGGGAGGGACCTTGCGGGGCTACACCTTC. It codes for CASSLGGTLRGYTF.

This clone appeared once. The J gene is TRBJ2-3, the V gene TRBV5-1, with TRBD1 as a possible D gene (5 bases). Trimming removed 7 bases at V and 6 bases at J, with 18 bases between. The germline gives CDR1 SGHRS, CDR2 YFSETQ. This CDR3 has 14 residues. CDR3 bases: TGCGCCAGCCAGGGCCCTCCCTACTCCGATACGCAGTATTTT. This translates into CASQGPPYSDTQYF.